These 27 T cell receptor beta chains came from one sample sequenced in a study of shared clonotypes between healthy human individuals. Some clones are missing from TCRdb's copy, which holds only in-frame ones; the method was immunoSEQ multiplex PCR. The sample includes 1.4 million or so clones, roughly 98.5% of them seen just once. Sequencing used naive CD4+ T cells sorted from blood. Subset reported: CD45RA+ positively selected. These receptors came from a man aged 25 to 45 in good health.

The chain combines TRBV5-6 with TRBJ2-7; 8 bases line up with TRBD2. Losses at the gene ends were 0 bases for V and 2 bases for J; bases not matched to a gene: 10. Germline V gene lookup returns CDR1 SGHDT and CDR2 YYEEEE. This CDR3 spans 17 amino acids. The CDR3 spells CASSLGGRGTRTYEQYF. The CDR3 nucleotides read TGTGCCAGCAGCTTGGGGGGCCGGGGGACTAGAACCTACGAGCAGTACTTC.

V gene TRBV20-1 combines with J gene TRBJ2-3; tentative D call: TRBD2 (6 bases). Germline V gene sequence: CDR1 DFQATT, CDR2 SNEGSKA (reference sequence). The CDR3 totals 10 residues. Trimming removed 0 bases from V and 14 bases from J, with 9 bases in between. For the CDR3, the DNA is TGCAGTGCTAGAGACCGGGAGTGGTATTTT. As protein: CSARDREWYF.

The V call is TRBV9, the J call TRBJ2-7; TRBD2 is a possible D gene (5 bases). Trimming cost V 3 bases and J 6 bases, with 16 bases left between them. The germline V gene encodes CDR1 SGDLS and CDR2 YYNGEE. The CDR3 contains 14 residues. The CDR3 DNA follows: TGTGCCAGCAGCGCCGAGGGTAGTTCGGGCGAGCAGTACTTC. Translation: CASSAEGSSGEQYF.

The chain links TRBV27 to TRBJ2-3; tentative D call: TRBD2 (7 bases). This CDR3 region has 16 residues. Germline lookup yields CDR1 MNHEY and CDR2 SMNVEV (reference sequence). V lost 5 bases to trimming and J lost 3 bases, with 18 bases between them. This chain's CDR3 is CASSPATGRGTDTQYF. CDR3 DNA sequence: TGTGCCAGCAGTCCAGCAACAGGGAGGGGGACAGATACGCAGTATTTT.

The V call is TRBV30, the J call TRBJ1-4; D is unresolved. This CDR3 has 13 amino acids. Germline V gene lookup returns CDR1 GTSNPN and CDR2 SVGIG (reference sequence). Trimming took off 4 bases at V and 5 bases at J, with 11 bases between the two ends. CDR3 sequence reads: CAWTVGINEKLFF. CDR3 in DNA: TGTGCCTGGACGGTAGGGATAAATGAAAAACTGTTTTTT.

The chain employs TRBV7-2 and TRBJ2-3; D is unclear. Germline loops: CDR1 SGHTA, CDR2 FQGNSA. This CDR3 spans 14 amino acids. Trimming shortened V by 1 base and J by 4 bases, and 9 bases separated the two germline ends. The CDR3 region has the DNA TGTGCCAGCAGCTTAGTAGGGTTTTCAGATACGCAGTATTTT. Protein sequence: CASSLVGFSDTQYF.

V gene TRBV5-8 combines with J gene TRBJ1-1; tentative D call: TRBD1 (5 bases). V lost 4 bases and J lost 8, with 15 bases in between. This CDR3 has 13 amino acids. Germline-derived CDR1 and CDR2 are SGHTS and YDEGEE. Written as DNA, the CDR3 is TGTGCCAGCAGCCTACAGGATTGGGCGGAAGCTTTCTTT. This translates into CASSLQDWAEAFF.

The chain joins TRBV7-2 to TRBJ2-3; D is ambiguous. This CDR3 is 12 amino acids long. The V end was cut by 5 bases, the J end by 0 bases, with 3 bases between. Germline CDR1 SGHTA, CDR2 FQGNSA. For the CDR3, the DNA is TGTGCCAGCAGCCGTAGCACAGATACGCAGTATTTT. Translating it yields CASSRSTDTQYF.

A note on this clone: Different DNA sequences within this sample yield the same CDR3. The chain is built from TRBV5-6 and TRBJ2-5, with 7 bases aligning to TRBD1. Germline V gene data show CDR1 as SGHDT and CDR2 as YYEEEE. The CDR3 loop spans 13 amino acids. The V and J ends lost 3 bases and 3 bases, in that order; junction bases with no gene match: 2. Written as DNA, the CDR3 is TGTGCCAGCAGCTACGACAGGGAAGAGACCCAGTACTTC. Amino acid sequence: CASSYDREETQYF.

The chain employs TRBV28 and TRBJ2-5; the D is unclear. CDR1 and CDR2 from the germline V gene are MDHEN and SYDVKM. V was cut by 2 bases and J by 5 bases, with 12 bases left in between. The CDR3 is 14 amino acids. CDR3 protein: CASSLVSNPETQYF. CDR3 DNA sequence: TGTGCCAGCAGTTTAGTATCCAATCCGGAGACCCAGTACTTC.

The rearrangement links TRBV11-2 to TRBJ2-3, with a tentative D call TRBD1 (5 bases). Trimming left V 11 bases short and J 4 bases short, with 22 bases between. CDR1 is SGHAT and CDR2 is FQNNGV in the germline V gene. The length of the CDR3 is 15 residues. The CDR3 reads CAVGQWGVRPDTQYF. CDR3 in DNA: TGTGCCGTCGGGCAATGGGGCGTCCGCCCAGATACGCAGTATTTT.

The chain carries TRBV5-1 and TRBJ2-3; TRBD1 matches 7 bases. Germline V gene sequence: CDR1 SGHRS, CDR2 YFSETQ. The CDR3 is 19 residues long. V dropped 0 bases and J dropped 3; count of bases not matched to a gene: 16. The CDR3 coding sequence is TGCGCCAGCAGCTTGGATCCCCCCAGGACAGGCGGCTTTACAGATACGCAGTATTTT. Translated, it gives CASSLDPPRTGGFTDTQYF.

The J gene is TRBJ2-3, the V gene TRBV10-3; D possibly corresponds to TRBD1 (5 bases). The length of the CDR3 is 13 residues. The V end was cut by 3 bases, the J end by 7 bases, with 11 bases between. Germline CDR1 reads ENHRY; CDR2 reads SYGVKD. Here the CDR3 reads CAISDKGPNTQYF. As DNA, the CDR3 is TGTGCCATCAGTGATAAGGGGCCGAATACGCAGTATTTT.

This clone was recorded a few times. This sample includes further DNA sequences coding for the same CDR3. The chain employs TRBV5-1 and TRBJ2-5, with 8 bases identical to TRBD1. This CDR3 spans 14 amino acids. V trimming: 2 bases; J trimming: 4 bases; junction bases outside the gene matches: 4. CDR1 is SGHRS and CDR2 is YFSETQ in the germline V gene. CDR3: CASSLGQGGETQYF. CDR3 sequence (DNA): TGCGCCAGCAGCTTAGGACAGGGAGGAGAGACCCAGTACTTC.

In its sample, this clone was seen once. The rearrangement links TRBV7-2 to TRBJ1-2; TRBD1 is a possible D gene (6 bases). The CDR3 has 14 residues. Germline values: CDR1 SGHTA, CDR2 FQGNSA. The V end lost 4 bases, the J end lost 0 bases, and 9 bases lay between the germline ends. The CDR3 spells CASSSGASNYGYTF. The CDR3 nucleotides are TGTGCCAGCAGCTCAGGGGCGTCTAACTATGGCTACACCTTC.

Only one count was recorded for this clone. The CDR3 is CAWSHLTGTNEKLFF. The DNA of the CDR3 is TGTGCCTGGTCCCACCTAACAGGGACGAATGAAAAACTGTTTTTT. The rearrangement links TRBV30 to TRBJ1-4, with D perhaps TRBD1 (6 bases). CDR1 and CDR2 (germline): GTSNPN, SVGIG (reference sequence). Trimming stripped 5 bases from V and 5 bases from J, with 18 bases between. This CDR3 has 15 residues.

The chain carries TRBV7-2 and TRBJ2-7; D perhaps matches TRBD2 (6 bases). The CDR3 has 16 amino acids. Trimming pared 7 bases from V and 2 bases from J, leaving 21 bases between. Germline loops: CDR1 SGHTA, CDR2 FQGNSA. This CDR3 reads CASTTRVGGIAYEQYF. As DNA, the CDR3 is TGTGCCAGCACCACCAGGGTTGGCGGGATCGCCTACGAGCAGTACTTC.

The chain joins TRBV11-2 to TRBJ1-1; D unclear. Germline assignment: CDR1 SGHAT and CDR2 FQNNGV. This CDR3 comprises 12 residues. Trimming took 0 bases from V and 11 from J, leaving 10 bases between them. CDR3 bases: TGTGCCAGCAGCTTAGACCGAAAATTGGCTTTCTTT. It yields the protein CASSLDRKLAFF. Full variable domain (missing parts from reference TRBV11-2 and TRBJ1-1): EAGVAQSPRYKIIEKRQSVAFWCNPISGHATLYWYQQILGQGPKLLIQFQNNGVVDDSQLPKDRFSAERLKGVDSTLKIQPAKLEDSAVYLCASSLDRKLAFFGQGTRLTVV.

The V call is TRBV19, the J call TRBJ2-3, with TRBD1 matching 10 bases. J was trimmed by 4 bases and V by 9 bases; bases with no gene match: 7. From germline, CDR1 is LNHDA and CDR2 SQIVND (reference sequence). The CDR3 is 14 amino acids. CDR3: CASSRTGGADTQYF. The CDR3 DNA follows: TGTGCCAGCTCCCGGACAGGGGGAGCAGATACGCAGTATTTT.

The chain carries TRBV7-8 and TRBJ2-1, with 11 positions matching TRBD2. J gave up 7 bases and V 3 bases, and 5 bases lay outside the gene matches. The CDR3 contains 15 residues. Germline V lookup: CDR1 SGHVS, CDR2 FQNEAQ. The CDR3 protein is CASSFTSGSWNEQFF. The CDR3 nucleotides are TGTGCCAGCAGCTTCACTAGCGGGAGTTGGAATGAGCAGTTCTTC.

This clone has only one observation. Other DNA sequences of this sample code for an identical CDR3. The chain is built from TRBV5-1 and TRBJ1-5, with unresolved D. Deletions cut 0 bases from V and 7 bases from J, with 8 bases between. The CDR3 totals 13 residues. Germline loops: CDR1 SGHRS, CDR2 YFSETQ. CDR3 sequence reads: CASSLVSDQPQHF. The CDR3 coding sequence is TGCGCCAGCAGCTTGGTGTCCGACCAGCCCCAGCATTTT.

The CDR3 reads CASSQASGGSYNEQFF. For the CDR3, the DNA is TGTGCCAGCAGCCAGGCTAGCGGGGGGTCCTACAATGAGCAGTTCTTC. The chain is built from TRBV7-9 and TRBJ2-1; 11 bases align to TRBD2. Germline V CDR1 and CDR2: SEHNR, FQNEAQ (reference sequence). The CDR3 length is 16 residues. V lost 5 bases and J lost 1; bases outside the gene matches: 4.

Comments on this clone: Distinct nucleotide sequences in the sample also encode this CDR3. V gene TRBV9 combines with J gene TRBJ1-4; D is ambiguous. The CDR3 totals 13 residues. The V end lost 0 bases, the J end lost 6 bases, and 6 bases lay between the germline ends. Germline CDR1 is SGDLS and CDR2 is YYNGEE. In DNA form, the CDR3 reads TGTGCCAGCAGCGTAGTGGGTGATGAAAAACTGTTTTTT. It specifies CASSVVGDEKLFF.

This rearrangement joins TRBV5-1 to TRBJ2-1; no clear D. CDR3 length: 15 amino acids. The V gene's germline CDR1 is SGHRS and CDR2 YFSETQ. V gave up 1 base and J gave up 5 bases, with 13 bases separating them. The CDR3 sequence is CASSLMDPKDNEQFF. The CDR3 nucleotides are TGCGCCAGCAGCTTGATGGATCCCAAAGACAATGAGCAGTTCTTC.

V gene TRBV6-6 combines with J gene TRBJ2-7; D is perhaps TRBD2 (6 bases). Germline CDR1 and CDR2: MNHNY and SVGAGI (reference sequence). The V and J ends lost 0 bases and 5 bases respectively, with 11 bases between them. The CDR3 is made up of 14 amino acids. In nucleotides, the CDR3 is TGTGCCAGCAGTTACTCGAGTGCGGGGAACGAGCAGTACTTC. Translated: CASSYSSAGNEQYF.

The chain carries TRBV18 and TRBJ2-7; 7 positions match TRBD1. This CDR3 has 15 amino acids. Germline CDR1 and CDR2: KGHSH and LQKENI. V lost 6 bases and J lost 2; bases outside the gene matches: 10. The CDR3 DNA follows: TGTGCCAGCTCCCAATTGACAGGGCTCCCCTACGAGCAGTACTTC. This codes for CASSQLTGLPYEQYF.

This clone was seen only once. The V and J genes are TRBV6-5 and TRBJ2-2, with D perhaps TRBD1 (6 bases). CDR1 and CDR2 (germline): MNHEY, SVGAGI. V was pared by 2 bases and J by 6 bases, with 10 bases between. The CDR3 is 14 amino acids. For the CDR3, the DNA is TGTGCCAGCAGTTACACAGGGTCTGCCGGGGAGCTGTTTTTT. Its protein is CASSYTGSAGELFF.